This TCR beta chain was found in a study of tumor and adjacent non-tumor tissue in lung cancer. At the level of the study: Around 4.2 million productive TCRbeta reads were obtained per sample on average.

In the case of this clonotype: Its specificity is not known. Relative to the germline gene, one junction end is altered; a read error may explain this.

RNA was extracted from bulk tissue without any cell sorting. Study-wide results and limits: Top 100 clones took a larger repertoire share in normal lung.

A modified ARM-PCR protocol with three rounds of nested PCR amplified TCRbeta. From the multiplex PCR reads, TCRdb called clonotypes with MiXCR, one entry per CDR3 protein. Here the sample spans roughly 140,000 distinct CDR3 sequences, 66% being singletons. The length of the CDR3 is 15 residues. Germline CDR1 MGHRA, CDR2 YSYEKL. This receptor was taken from a man in his 60s with small cell lung cancer. The genes are TRBV4-1 and TRBJ2-7; D perhaps matches TRBD1 (5 bases). The material sequenced was lung tumor tissue. The CDR3 DNA sequence: TGCGCCAGCAACCAAGATTTACAAGGGGTCGGCGAGCAGTACTTC. Translating gives CASNQDLQGVGEQYF.